This TCR beta chain was identified in a study of post-analysis software for immune sequencing data. Study overall: Patients had relapsing-remitting, secondary progressive or progressive-relapsing multiple sclerosis; some lacked subtype. Study-wide points: Strong same-batch co-clustering of samples appeared with F measure clustering. Several TRBV segments occurring more often in patients than controls included TRBV5-6, TRBV5-1 and TRBV20-1. When compared against controls, multiple sclerosis patients showed significantly lower normalized Chao1 diversity.

CDR3 length equals 15 residues. V was clipped by 8 bases and J by 0 bases; unmatched bases: 9. The V gene's germline CDR1 is MNHEY and CDR2 SVGEGT. cDNA libraries of TCR beta carried unique molecular identifiers. The yield from roughly 1 to 10 million T cells was 500,000 or so cDNA molecules in total. TCRdb ran MiXCR on the PCR reads and lists one entry per CDR3 protein. The table records approximately 690,000 distinct CDR3 sequences, approximately 60% of them present only once. On this clonotype: Its target is unknown.

V usage is TRBV6-2 or TRBV6-3 and J usage is TRBJ1-1, with 7 bases identical to TRBD1. The sample was blood. The receptor was isolated from a girl aged 2-10 years with multiple sclerosis. In DNA, the CDR3 is TGTGCCAGCTTCGAAGGGGACAGTATGAACACTGAAGCTTTCTTT. It codes for CASFEGDSMNTEAFF.